What follows are 10 T cell receptor beta chains derived from one specimen sequenced in a study of shared clonotypes between healthy human individuals. Measured with immunoSEQ multiplex PCR; TCRdb has only the in-frame clones, and not every one. The data show more than 200,000 clones, 50% to 80% seen once. Sequencing was performed on memory CD4+ T cells sorted from blood. Subset noted: CD45RA-negative fraction. These receptors were taken from a man aged 30 to 39 in good health.

CDR3 DNA sequence: TGTGCCAGCTCACTCAGAGGGACAGACAGGACCGGGGAGCTGTTTTTT. As protein: CASSLRGTDRTGELFF. The J gene is TRBJ2-2, the V gene TRBV18, with 7 bases fitting TRBD1. CDR3 length: 16 amino acids. Trimming took 4 bases from V and 5 from J; bases not matched to a gene: 10. Germline V lookup: CDR1 KGHSH, CDR2 LQKENI. The full variable domain, with the rest looked up from reference TRBV18 and TRBJ2-2, is NAGVMQNPRHLVRRRGQEARLRCSPMKGHSHVYWYRQLPEEGLKFMVYLQKENIIDESGMPKERFSAEFPKEGPSILRIQQVVRGDSAAYFCASSLRGTDRTGELFFGEGSRLTVL.

The chain joins TRBV7-2 to TRBJ1-1, with D unresolved. Looked up from germline, CDR1 is SGHTA and CDR2 is FQGNSA. This CDR3 comprises 15 residues. Trimming left V 2 bases short and J 4 bases short, with 14 bases between. The CDR3 loop reads CASSLFATRGTEAFF. DNA of the CDR3: TGTGCCAGCAGCTTATTTGCCACGCGCGGCACTGAAGCTTTCTTT.

The chain is built from TRBV5-1 and TRBJ1-2; 9 bases are a match to TRBD1. Trimming removed 0 bases from V and 7 bases from J; junction bases left unmatched: 10. CDR1 is SGHRS and CDR2 is YFSETQ in the germline V gene. The CDR3 sequence is 16 residues long. Here the CDR3 DNA reads TGCGCCAGCAGCTTGGATGGGACAGGGATTATCGGTGGCTACACCTTC. This gives the protein CASSLDGTGIIGGYTF.

This chain joins TRBV28 and TRBJ2-1, with TRBD2 matching 8 bases. The CDR3 consists of 13 residues. Germline values: CDR1 MDHEN, CDR2 SYDVKM. Trimming removed 3 bases from V and 15 bases from J; junction bases left unmatched: 10. For the CDR3, the DNA is TGTGCCAGCAGTTTCCCACGTCCCGGGAGGGCGTTCTTC. Encoded protein: CASSFPRPGRAFF.

The V and J genes are TRBV15 and TRBJ1-4; perhaps TRBD1 as D (6 bases). V was cut by 9 bases and J by 0 bases, with 11 bases left in between. The CDR3 consists of 14 residues. CDR1 and CDR2 (germline): LNHNV, YYDKDF (reference sequence). The CDR3 DNA reads as TGTGCCACGGGGGCAGGTACAACTAATGAAAAACTGTTTTTT. Amino acids: CATGAGTTNEKLFF.

The chain couples TRBV7-9 to TRBJ2-7; D is unresolved. The CDR3 has 15 amino acids. Looked up from germline, CDR1 is SEHNR and CDR2 is FQNEAQ (reference sequence). The V end lost 0 bases, the J end lost 1 base, and 10 bases lay between the germline ends. The CDR3 loop is CASSLADTISYEQYF. The CDR3 nucleotides read TGTGCCAGCAGCTTAGCAGACACCATATCCTACGAGCAGTACTTC.

The CDR3, as DNA: TGTGCCAGCCGCAGGGGAACGAACACTGAAGCTTTCTTT. Translating it yields CASRRGTNTEAFF. V is TRBV6-5 and J is TRBJ1-1, with D tentatively TRBD1 (6 bases). V was trimmed by 8 bases and J by 1 base, leaving 11 bases between them. Germline CDR1 MNHEY, CDR2 SVGAGI. CDR3 length: 13 amino acids.

This clone has more than one count but fewer than ten. The chain recombines TRBV2 with TRBJ1-2; D not resolved. Trimming stripped 1 base from V and 4 bases from J, with 13 bases between. The CDR3 contains 15 residues. Germline assignment: CDR1 SNHLY and CDR2 FYNNEI. As DNA, the CDR3 is TGTGCCAGCAGTGAAGACGGCGCCACGGCCTATGGCTACACCTTC. Translated: CASSEDGATAYGYTF.

The chain employs TRBV19 and TRBJ2-1; TRBD2 matches 7 bases. CDR1 LNHDA and CDR2 SQIVND come from the germline V gene (reference sequence). V shed 1 base and J 7 bases; nucleotides not matched to a gene: 10. The CDR3 runs to 16 residues. In DNA, the CDR3 is TGTGCCAGTAGTATAGGTGGTGGCGGGAGATGGAATGAGCAGTTCTTC. Protein product: CASSIGGGGRWNEQFF. Based on the CDR3 plus reference TRBV19 and TRBJ2-1, the full variable domain is DGGITQSPKYLFRKEGQNVTLSCEQNLNHDAMYWYRQDPGQGLRLIYYSQIVNDFQKGDIAEGYSVSREKKESFPLTVTSAQKNPTAFYLCASSIGGGGRWNEQFFGPGTRLTVL.

The chain has TRBV5-4 and TRBJ2-2, with D perhaps TRBD2 (5 bases). CDR1 and CDR2 from the germline V gene are SGHNT and YYREEE (reference sequence). Trimming left V 4 bases short and J 0 bases short, with 16 bases between. The CDR3 length is 17 residues. The CDR3 DNA follows: TGTGCCAGCAGCAGAAGCCCAAGCGGAGCGAACACCGGGGAGCTGTTTTTT. Residues: CASSRSPSGANTGELFF.